A single sample gave rise to the 27 T cell receptor beta chains below, sequenced in a study of T cells in Graves' hyperthyroidism and ophthalmopathy. Amplified regions were TCR beta CDR3 sequences from RNA transcripts. First-round RT-PCR targeting the TCR CDR3 was performed with the HTBI primer set. TCRdb ran MiXCR on the multiplex PCR reads and lists one entry per CDR3 protein. This sample has about 410,000 distinct CDR3 sequences, with approximately 15% found just once. Input material: blood. These receptors originate from a young man with Graves' ophthalmopathy.

This clonotype was observed many times. The rearrangement joins TRBV18 to TRBJ2-7; no definite D call. The germline V and J ends were trimmed by 0 bases and 2 bases, with 8 bases remaining between them. In germline, CDR1 is KGHSH, CDR2 LQKENI. The CDR3 sequence is 14 residues long. CDR3 in DNA: TGTGCCAGCTCACCACCCGGCCAGCCCTACGAGCAGTACTTC. Its protein product is CASSPPGQPYEQYF.

This clonotype appeared many times. The V and J genes are TRBV7-2 and TRBJ1-5; tentative D call: TRBD1 (5 bases). The CDR3 is made up of 17 amino acids. Trimming shortened V by 1 base and J by 4 bases, and 17 bases separated the two germline ends. CDR1 and CDR2 (germline): SGHTA, FQGNSA. The CDR3 loop is CASSLEGAGIRNQPQHF. In DNA, the CDR3 is TGTGCCAGCAGCTTAGAAGGGGCGGGGATAAGGAATCAGCCCCAGCATTTT.

A single count supports this clonotype. The V call is TRBV5-1, the J call TRBJ2-5, with 7 nucleotides matching TRBD2. CDR1 and CDR2 (germline): SGHRS, YFSETQ. The ends lost 0 bases at V and 1 base at J; junction bases unmatched: 12. The CDR3 loop spans 18 amino acids. Written as DNA, the CDR3 is TGCGCCAGCAGCTTGGCCCGACTAGCCAAACTCCCCCAAGAGACCCAGTACTTC. The encoded protein is CASSLARLAKLPQETQYF.

Many counts were recorded for this clonotype. In DNA, the CDR3 is TGTGCCAGCTCCCCCGGACTGGACCTGAATGAGCAGTTCTTC. It encodes CASSPGLDLNEQFF. This chain connects TRBV18 to TRBJ2-1, with a weak D call TRBD2 (5 bases). Per the germline V gene, CDR1 is KGHSH and CDR2 is LQKENI. The CDR3 sequence is 14 residues long. Trimming removed 6 bases at V and 7 bases at J, with 16 bases between.

Many counts were recorded for this clonotype. The V gene is TRBV6-1, the J gene TRBJ1-2, with no clear D. CDR3 length equals 13 residues. The V gene's germline CDR1 is MNHNS and CDR2 SASEGT. V was shortened by 5 bases and J by 7 bases, with 14 bases between the two germline ends. CDR3 sequence reads: CASSTWTGFGYTF. The DNA of the CDR3 is TGTGCCAGCAGTACGTGGACGGGCTTTGGCTACACCTTC.

This clonotype appeared many times. This chain uses TRBV9 with TRBJ2-3; D is perhaps TRBD2 (6 bases). CDR3 length: 15 amino acids. V lost 1 base, J lost 4 bases, and 13 bases lay in between. CDR1 is SGDLS and CDR2 is YYNGEE in the germline V gene. In DNA, the CDR3 is TGTGCCAGCAGCGTACTAGCGTCGCAGGCAGATACGCAGTATTTT. Protein product: CASSVLASQADTQYF.

This clonotype was seen ten or more times. J is TRBJ2-1 and V is TRBV5-1; 8 bases line up with TRBD2. This CDR3 has 15 residues. V shed 1 base and J 8 bases; nucleotides not matched to a gene: 8. Germline CDR1 and CDR2: SGHRS and YFSETQ. This CDR3 reads CASSLIRTSPDEQFF. The CDR3 bases are TGCGCCAGCAGCTTGATACGGACTAGCCCGGATGAGCAGTTCTTC.

This clonotype was observed many times. This chain joins TRBV7-3 and TRBJ2-3; 9 bases are a match to TRBD1. The V gene end was trimmed by 5 bases and the J gene end by 5 bases; junction bases not matched to a gene: 5. CDR1 is SGHTA and CDR2 is FQGTGA in the germline V gene. The CDR3 runs to 14 residues. The CDR3 DNA is TGTGCCAGCAGCGGGGGACAGGGAAAAGATACGCAGTATTTT. It yields the protein CASSGGQGKDTQYF.

J is TRBJ2-7 and V is TRBV27; possibly TRBD1 or TRBD2 for D (6 bases each). The CDR3 sequence is 14 residues long. Trimming stripped 7 bases from V and 4 bases from J, with 17 bases between. Germline lookup yields CDR1 MNHEY and CDR2 SMNVEV (reference sequence). In DNA, the CDR3 is TGTGCCAGCACATCCGGGGGCATGGGGTACGAGCAGTACTTC. Translated, it gives CASTSGGMGYEQYF.

Regarding this clonotype: Germline is not matched at one junction end, which may reflect a read error. This chain connects TRBV7-4 to TRBJ2-7; weak D call: TRBD1 (5 bases). Germline CDR1 and CDR2: SGHVT and SQSDAQ. This CDR3 spans 18 amino acids. CDR3 coding DNA: TGTGCCAGCAGCTTAGAGGCGATAGGGGCACGCCGTCCCTACGAGCGGTACTTC. It specifies CASSLEAIGARRPYERYF.

The chain employs TRBV20-1 and TRBJ2-2, with D perhaps matching TRBD1 or TRBD2 (7 bases each). The CDR3 covers 16 residues. Trimming stripped 1 base from V and 6 bases from J, with 18 bases between. Germline-derived CDR1 and CDR2 are DFQATT and SNEGSKA (reference sequence). CDR3 in amino acids: CSARAGGGASPGELFF. Written as DNA, the CDR3 is TGCAGTGCTAGAGCAGGGGGGGGGGCCTCCCCCGGGGAGCTGTTTTTT.

As concerns this clonotype: One base away lies a much larger clone, so this may be a sequencing read error. The chain combines TRBV2 with TRBJ2-1; D unresolved. The germline V and J ends were trimmed by 6 bases and 2 bases, with 11 bases remaining between them. Looked up from germline, CDR1 is SNHLY and CDR2 is FYNNEI. The CDR3 spans 14 residues. The CDR3 sequence: CASSARATYNEQFF. The CDR3 coding sequence is TGTGCCAGCAGCGCAAGGGCCACCTACAATGAGCAGTTCTTC.

This clonotype has more than one count but fewer than ten. The CDR3 reads CASSNLQETQYF. The DNA for the CDR3 is TGTGCCAGCAGCAACCTTCAAGAGACCCAGTACTTC. J is TRBJ2-5 and V is TRBV7-6; unclear D gene. CDR3 length: 12 residues. Trimming took off 5 bases at V and 2 bases at J, with 6 bases between the two ends. Germline CDR1 SGHVS, CDR2 FNYEAQ.

This clonotype was seen ten or more times. The chain employs TRBV20-1 and TRBJ2-7; TRBD1 aligns across 9 bases. Germline V gene sequence: CDR1 DFQATT, CDR2 SNEGSKA (reference sequence). The CDR3 has 14 residues. Trimming at V came to 7 bases and at J to 4 bases, leaving 11 bases not matched to a gene. CDR3 sequence (DNA): TGCAGTGTTCGAACCCCGACAGGGGGGTACGAGCAGTACTTC. Residues: CSVRTPTGGYEQYF.

This clonotype was detected ten times or more. This chain connects TRBV5-1 to TRBJ1-1; D perhaps matches TRBD1 (5 bases). Germline CDR1 SGHRS, CDR2 YFSETQ. V lost 3 bases, J lost 0 bases, and 15 bases lay in between. The CDR3 is 16 amino acids. CDR3 sequence reads: CASSSNPTGMNTEAFF. The CDR3 bases are TGCGCCAGCAGCTCGAACCCCACAGGAATGAACACTGAAGCTTTCTTT.

This clonotype has a handful of counts. The chain joins TRBV5-4 to TRBJ1-1, with 10 bases identical to TRBD1. The germline gives CDR1 SGHNT, CDR2 YYREEE (reference sequence). The CDR3 covers 16 residues. After removal of 4 bases from V and 0 bases from J, the junction contained 6 bases not matched to a gene. The CDR3 DNA follows: TGTGCCAGCAGCAGGACAGGGGGAGGGATGAACACTGAAGCTTTCTTT. Translated: CASSRTGGGMNTEAFF. The whole variable domain, filled in from reference TRBV5-4 and TRBJ1-1, reads ETGVTQSPTHLIKTRGQQVTLRCSSQSGHNTVSWYQQALGQGPQFIFQYYREEENGRGNFPPRFSGLQFPNYSSELNVNALELDDSALYLCASSRTGGGMNTEAFFGQGTRLTVV.

This clonotype turned up a few times. The chain couples TRBV11-2 to TRBJ2-5, with D possibly being TRBD1 or TRBD2 (5 bases each). V was clipped by 4 bases and J by 8 bases, with 11 bases between them. The CDR3 is made up of 12 amino acids. CDR1 is SGHAT, CDR2 FQNNGV, per germline. The CDR3 reads CASSWDQATQYF. Written as DNA, the CDR3 is TGTGCCAGCAGCTGGGACCAAGCAACCCAGTACTTC. Combining the CDR3 with reference TRBV11-2 and TRBJ2-5 gives the whole variable domain EAGVAQSPRYKIIEKRQSVAFWCNPISGHATLYWYQQILGQGPKLLIQFQNNGVVDDSQLPKDRFSAERLKGVDSTLKIQPAKLEDSAVYLCASSWDQATQYFGPGTRLLVL.

In this sample, this clonotype turned up many times. V usage is TRBV2 and J usage is TRBJ1-1; D call uncertain. Germline loops: CDR1 SNHLY, CDR2 FYNNEI. V lost 2 bases and J lost 4, with 11 bases in between. The CDR3 has 14 amino acids. The CDR3 sequence: CASSEYSWGTEAFF. The CDR3 DNA follows: TGTGCCAGCAGTGAATACAGTTGGGGCACTGAAGCTTTCTTT.

This chain links TRBV5-1 with TRBJ2-3, with D possibly being TRBD1 (6 bases). V was clipped by 7 bases and J by 2 bases, with 17 bases between them. The CDR3 length is 15 residues. Per the germline V gene, CDR1 is SGHRS and CDR2 is YFSETQ. In DNA, the CDR3 is TGCGCCAGCGGCTCAAGGACAGATTTCACAGATACGCAGTATTTT. Translation: CASGSRTDFTDTQYF.

This clonotype came up many times. V gene TRBV30 combines with J gene TRBJ1-2; tentative D call: TRBD1 (5 bases). Trimming stripped 4 bases from V and 7 bases from J, with 19 bases between. This CDR3 has 14 residues. From germline, CDR1 is GTSNPN and CDR2 SVGIG (reference sequence). DNA for the CDR3: TGTGCCTGGAACCTAGACAGCTTATCGTCTGGCTACACCTTC. Its translation is CAWNLDSLSSGYTF.

In this sample, this clonotype turned up many times. The rearrangement uses TRBV20-1 and TRBJ2-5; D possibly uses TRBD1 or TRBD2 (5 bases each). The ends were cut back, 4 bases at V and 5 bases at J, with 17 bases in the middle. There are 14 residues in the CDR3. The germline V gene has CDR1 DFQATT and CDR2 SNEGSKA (reference sequence). CDR3 sequence: CSANPRDQRETQYF. For the CDR3, the DNA is TGCAGTGCTAACCCCAGGGATCAGCGGGAGACCCAGTACTTC.

The chain links TRBV19 to TRBJ2-1, with D possibly TRBD2 on 5 matching bases. This CDR3 contains 13 residues. V was trimmed by 3 bases and J by 5 bases, leaving 8 bases between them. Germline CDR1 is LNHDA and CDR2 is SQIVND (reference sequence). CDR3: CASSISADNEQFF. In nucleotides, the CDR3 is TGTGCCAGTAGTATCTCAGCGGACAATGAGCAGTTCTTC.

This clonotype was counted once. The chain is built from TRBV7-9 and TRBJ2-3; D is undetermined. The V end lost 2 bases, the J end lost 2 bases, and 8 bases lay between the germline ends. The CDR3 consists of 14 residues. The V gene's germline CDR1 is SEHNR and CDR2 FQNEAQ (reference sequence). CDR3 in DNA: TGTGCCAGCAGCTTATTCCCCCCCACAGATACGCAGTATTTT. Translating it yields CASSLFPPTDTQYF. The variable domain in full, with the rest retrieved from reference TRBV7-9 and TRBJ2-3, is DTGVSQNPRHKITKRGQNVTFRCDPISEHNRLYWYRQTLGQGPEFLTYFQNEAQLEKSRLLSDRFSAERPKGSFSTLEIQRTEQGDSAMYLCASSLFPPTDTQYFGPGTRLTVL.

This clonotype was counted at least ten times. The CDR3 DNA sequence: TGTGCCAGCAGCCTAACCAAGAAATACAATGAGCAGTTCTTC. It translates to CASSLTKKYNEQFF. This chain links TRBV3-1 with TRBJ2-1; D not resolved. The CDR3 is made up of 14 amino acids. V lost 4 bases, J lost 4 bases, and 11 bases lay in between. Germline V gene sequence: CDR1 LGHDT, CDR2 YNNKEL (reference sequence).

This clonotype came up many times. The chain links TRBV15 to TRBJ2-3; 7 bases align to TRBD1. CDR1 is LNHNV, CDR2 YYDKDF, per germline (reference sequence). CDR3 length: 15 amino acids. The V and J ends lost 4 bases and 3 bases, in that order; junction bases with no gene match: 7. The DNA for the CDR3 is TGTGCCACCAGCACCTGGACAGGTGGGACAGATACGCAGTATTTT. It translates to CATSTWTGGTDTQYF.

Ten or more counts support this clonotype. The chain is built from TRBV11-2 and TRBJ2-5, with D perhaps TRBD1 or TRBD2 (5 bases each). V lost 4 bases and J lost 1, with 10 bases in between. In germline, CDR1 is SGHAT, CDR2 FQNNGV. The CDR3 extends over 14 amino acids. In nucleotides, the CDR3 is TGTGCCAGCAGCTGGGACGGCAGCCAAGAGACCCAGTACTTC. Translated: CASSWDGSQETQYF.

Note on this clonotype: Possible read error: a much larger clone is one base away. This chain uses TRBV20-1 with TRBJ2-1; D possibly corresponds to TRBD1 (6 bases). The germline V gene encodes CDR1 DFQATT and CDR2 SNEGSKA (reference sequence). V was shortened by 0 bases and J by 7 bases, with 7 bases between the two germline ends. This CDR3 region has 12 residues. Written as DNA, the CDR3 is TGCAGTGCTAGAGAGGGGGCGAATGAGCAGTTCTTC. This translates into CSAREGANEQFF.